Shown below are 22 T cell receptor beta chains from a single sample sequenced in a study of cytomegalovirus exposure and HLA in healthy donors. Amplification used 60 Vbeta primers and 13 Jbeta primers. TCRdb's table, derived via immunoSEQ multiplex PCR, lists solely in-frame clones and lacks some. The sample holds about 190,000 clones, roughly three quarters seen once. Sequenced material: PBMCs. These TCRs come from a woman aged 45-65 years in good health and CMV-seronegative.

The CDR3 nucleotides are TGTGCCAGCAGCTTCAAGGGGGGGGGATATGGCTACACCTTC. As protein: CASSFKGGGYGYTF. J is TRBJ1-2 and V is TRBV5-4, with a possible D match to TRBD1 (6 bases). The CDR3 runs 14 residues. CDR1 is SGHNT, CDR2 YYREEE, per germline (reference sequence). V was trimmed by 2 bases and J by 5 bases, leaving 13 bases between them.

Concerning this clone: The conserved final phenylalanine or tryptophan is absent from the CDR3, which likely points to a read error. The DNA is omitted, as the CDR3 cannot be located on it reliably, and the CDR3 follows TCRdb's listing. J is TRBJ2-7 and V is TRBV15; TRBD2 reflects the table's D call only, with no check against the DNA. The CDR3 extends over 14 residues, inclusive of both ends. From germline, CDR1 is LNHNV and CDR2 YYDKDF (reference sequence). The CDR3 region is CATSRVKPAVQVYL.

This clone turned up a few times. This sequence joins TRBV6-1 and TRBJ1-1, with unresolved D. The CDR3 length is 13 residues. Germline V lookup: CDR1 MNHNS, CDR2 SASEGT. The V end was cut by 2 bases, the J end by 0 bases, with 4 bases between. CDR3 amino acids: CASSESVNTEAFF. As DNA, the CDR3 is TGTGCCAGCAGTGAATCGGTGAACACTGAAGCTTTCTTT.

This rearrangement joins TRBV11-2 to TRBJ2-7; 7 bases line up with TRBD1. V was clipped by 3 bases and J by 1 base; unmatched bases: 6. Germline-derived CDR1 and CDR2 are SGHAT and FQNNGV. The CDR3 is 15 amino acids. The CDR3 is CASSLSQGSSYEQYF. CDR3 nucleotide sequence: TGTGCCAGCAGCTTGTCACAGGGGTCTTCCTACGAGCAGTACTTC.

This rearrangement joins TRBV7-3 to TRBJ2-1; D is possibly TRBD1 (6 bases). Deletions cut 5 bases from V and 6 bases from J, with 11 bases between. The CDR3 has 13 residues. Germline-derived CDR1 and CDR2 are SGHTA and FQGTGA. In DNA, the CDR3 is TGTGCCAGCAGCACCCTCAGGGGCAATGAGCAGTTCTTC. Translated, it gives CASSTLRGNEQFF. Variable domain in full (rest from reference TRBV7-3 and TRBJ2-1): GAGVSQTPSNKVTEKGKYVELRCDPISGHTALYWYRQSLGQGPEFLIYFQGTGAADDSGLPNDRFFAVRPEGSVSTLKIQRTERGDSAVYLCASSTLRGNEQFFGPGTRLTVL.

The rearrangement uses TRBV19 and TRBJ2-6; 7 bases fit TRBD1. V dropped 4 bases and J dropped 2; count of bases not matched to a gene: 5. This CDR3 has 16 amino acids. The germline V gene encodes CDR1 LNHDA and CDR2 SQIVND (reference sequence). The CDR3 spells CASSKGQGAGANVLTF. The CDR3 nucleotides read TGTGCCAGTAGTAAGGGGCAGGGGGCTGGGGCCAACGTCCTGACTTTC.

This clone has a handful of counts. The chain is built from TRBV5-6 and TRBJ1-1, with 7 bases fitting TRBD1. Germline V gives CDR1 SGHDT, CDR2 YYEEEE. The ends lost 6 bases at V and 1 base at J; junction bases unmatched: 6. This CDR3 is built from 14 residues. This CDR3 reads CASNKQGRNTEAFF. CDR3 coding DNA: TGTGCCAGCAACAAACAGGGGCGGAACACTGAAGCTTTCTTT.

This clone was counted a few times. This chain connects TRBV11-2 to TRBJ2-3, with D possibly being TRBD2 (5 bases). V lost 1 base, J lost 4 bases, and 21 bases lay in between. The CDR3 has 18 amino acids. Germline loops: CDR1 SGHAT, CDR2 FQNNGV. The CDR3 DNA reads as TGTGCCAGCAGCTTAGGGTCTCTCATGGGGAGTACCCCAGATACGCAGTATTTT. Residues: CASSLGSLMGSTPDTQYF.

This chain uses TRBV27 with TRBJ1-2, with D possibly being TRBD1 (5 bases). The CDR3 has 13 amino acids. Trimming removed 5 bases at V and 6 bases at J, with 13 bases between. The germline V gene has CDR1 MNHEY and CDR2 SMNVEV (reference sequence). The CDR3 sequence: CASSAGWGNGYTF. CDR3 nucleotides: TGTGCCAGCAGTGCGGGGTGGGGGAATGGCTACACCTTC.

The rearrangement links TRBV27 to TRBJ1-1; D not resolved. The germline V gene has CDR1 MNHEY and CDR2 SMNVEV (reference sequence). This CDR3 spans 15 amino acids. Trimming left V 5 bases short and J 3 bases short, with 16 bases between. The CDR3 DNA reads as TGTGCCAGCAGTACCTACGGGGTAAGGGACACTGAAGCTTTCTTT. It is translated as CASSTYGVRDTEAFF.

The rearrangement uses TRBV28 and TRBJ1-2, with 9 bases lining up with TRBD1. Germline V gives CDR1 MDHEN, CDR2 SYDVKM. The CDR3 spans 14 residues. J was trimmed by 4 bases and V by 5 bases; bases with no gene match: 5. CDR3 coding DNA: TGTGCCAGCAGTGGAACAGGGGGCGGCTATGGCTACACCTTC. Translation: CASSGTGGGYGYTF.

This clone was detected only a few times. The V gene is TRBV21-1, the J gene TRBJ1-5; TRBD1 is the table's D call, not checked against the DNA. TRBV21-1 is marked as a pseudogene. The length of the CDR3 is 11 residues. Written as DNA, the CDR3 is TGCACAGGATTTGGCAATCAGCCCCAGCATTTT. The encoded protein is CTGFGNQPQHF.

There are many counts of this clone. This chain connects TRBV5-1 to TRBJ2-7; D gene uncertain. Per the germline V gene, CDR1 is SGHRS and CDR2 is YFSETQ. There are 14 residues in the CDR3. Trimming cost V 4 bases and J 0 bases, with 11 bases left between them. The CDR3 nucleotides read TGCGCCAGCAGCCGCGCTGGTAGCTCCTACGAGCAGTACTTC. Its protein is CASSRAGSSYEQYF.

The chain carries TRBV9 and TRBJ2-3; 8 bases line up with TRBD2. Germline V gene lookup returns CDR1 SGDLS and CDR2 YYNGEE. Unmatched junction bases numbered 5, after V lost 0 bases and J lost 2 bases. This CDR3 is built from 16 residues. The CDR3 loop reads CASSVGPRGATDTQYF. DNA for the CDR3: TGTGCCAGCAGCGTAGGGCCGCGGGGGGCCACAGATACGCAGTATTTT.

The chain combines TRBV7-9 with TRBJ1-5; D unclear. Trimming stripped 2 bases from V and 0 bases from J, with 8 bases between. CDR3 size: 15 residues. Per germline, CDR1 SEHNR and CDR2 FQNEAQ (reference sequence). The CDR3 sequence is CASSLSGISNQPQHF. Here the CDR3 DNA reads TGTGCCAGCAGCTTATCGGGAATTAGCAATCAGCCCCAGCATTTT.

V usage is TRBV27 and J usage is TRBJ2-2; the D gene is possibly TRBD2 (6 bases). The CDR3 covers 15 residues. In germline, CDR1 is MNHEY, CDR2 SMNVEV (reference sequence). V was cut by 7 bases and J by 3 bases, with 15 bases left in between. As DNA, the CDR3 is TGTGCCAGCACCTCCGGGAGAGTATACACCGGGGAGCTGTTTTTT. Amino acid sequence: CASTSGRVYTGELFF.

The chain combines TRBV27 with TRBJ2-3, with TRBD1 matching 9 bases. The CDR3 is 14 amino acids. J lost 7 bases, V lost 8 bases, and 10 bases had no gene match. Germline V gene sequence: CDR1 MNHEY, CDR2 SMNVEV (reference sequence). Here the CDR3 DNA reads TGTGCCAGCCGCACAGGGGGCGCGCCGAATACGCAGTATTTT. It is translated as CASRTGGAPNTQYF.

V usage is TRBV2 and J usage is TRBJ2-3; 13 nucleotides match TRBD2. CDR3 size: 15 residues. Germline V lookup: CDR1 SNHLY, CDR2 FYNNEI. Germline trimming cut 6 bases from V and 0 bases from J; bases unmatched to any gene: 0. The CDR3 loop reads CASRLAGGSTDTQYF. The CDR3 nucleotides read TGTGCCAGCAGACTAGCGGGGGGGAGCACAGATACGCAGTATTTT.

The gene calls are TRBV5-4 and TRBJ2-5; D not certain. This CDR3 region has 12 residues. Looked up from germline, CDR1 is SGHNT and CDR2 is YYREEE (reference sequence). V was trimmed by 5 bases and J by 1 base, leaving 6 bases between them. CDR3 bases: TGTGCCAGCAGTTCCGGCCAAGAGACCCAGTACTTC. This gives the protein CASSSGQETQYF.

V gene TRBV29-1 combines with J gene TRBJ2-2, with 8 nucleotides matching TRBD2. The CDR3 is 13 residues long. Unmatched junction bases numbered 8, after V lost 7 bases and J lost 7 bases. The germline V gene has CDR1 SQVTM and CDR2 ANQGSEA. CDR3 sequence: CSGARGGSGELFF. CDR3 bases: TGCAGCGGGGCTCGGGGGGGCAGCGGGGAGCTGTTTTTT.

V usage is TRBV27 and J usage is TRBJ1-5; D uncertain. Germline V CDR1 and CDR2: MNHEY, SMNVEV (reference sequence). The CDR3 length is 13 residues. Trimming stripped 1 base from V and 4 bases from J, with 5 bases between. CDR3 in DNA: TGTGCCAGCAGTTTATTACGGAATCAGCCCCAGCATTTT. Translated: CASSLLRNQPQHF.

The chain employs TRBV11-3 and TRBJ2-5; no reliable D call. V lost 1 base and J lost 4, with 7 bases in between. Germline CDR1 SGHNT, CDR2 YENEEA. The CDR3 loop spans 13 amino acids. CDR3 in DNA: TGTGCCAGCAGCTTAGGGCCCTCAGAGACCCAGTACTTC. Protein product: CASSLGPSETQYF.